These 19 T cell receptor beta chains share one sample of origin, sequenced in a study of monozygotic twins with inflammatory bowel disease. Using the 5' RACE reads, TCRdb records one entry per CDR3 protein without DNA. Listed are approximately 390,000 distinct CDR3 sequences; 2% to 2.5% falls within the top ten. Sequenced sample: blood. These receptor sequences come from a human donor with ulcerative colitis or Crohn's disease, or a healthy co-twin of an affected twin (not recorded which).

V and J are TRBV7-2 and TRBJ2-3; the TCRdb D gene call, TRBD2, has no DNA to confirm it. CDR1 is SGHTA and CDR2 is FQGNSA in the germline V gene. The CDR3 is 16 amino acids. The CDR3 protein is CASSLVASGASDTQYF.

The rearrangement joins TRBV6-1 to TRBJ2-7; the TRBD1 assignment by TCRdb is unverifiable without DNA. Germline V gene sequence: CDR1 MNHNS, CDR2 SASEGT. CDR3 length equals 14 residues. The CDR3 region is CASSNVGWGSEQYF.

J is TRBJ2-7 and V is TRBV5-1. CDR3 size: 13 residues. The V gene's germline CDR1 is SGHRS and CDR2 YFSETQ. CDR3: CASSLEAGYEQYF. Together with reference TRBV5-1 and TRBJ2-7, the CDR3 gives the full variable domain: KAGVTQTPRYLIKTRGQQVTLSCSPISGHRSVSWYQQTPGQGLQFLFEYFSETQRNKGNFPGRFSGRQFSNSRSEMNVSTLELGDSALYLCASSLEAGYEQYFGPGTRLTVT.

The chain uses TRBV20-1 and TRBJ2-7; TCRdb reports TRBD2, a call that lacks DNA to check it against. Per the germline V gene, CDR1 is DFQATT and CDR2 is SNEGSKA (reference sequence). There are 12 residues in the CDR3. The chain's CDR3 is CSAKTSPYEQYF.

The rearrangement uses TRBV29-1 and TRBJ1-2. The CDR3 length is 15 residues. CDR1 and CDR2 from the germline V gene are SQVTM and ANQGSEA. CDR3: CSVEGADNRKNGYTF.

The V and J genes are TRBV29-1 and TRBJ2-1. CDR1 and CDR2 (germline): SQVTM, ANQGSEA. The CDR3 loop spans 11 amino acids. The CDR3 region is CSVGSNNEQLF.

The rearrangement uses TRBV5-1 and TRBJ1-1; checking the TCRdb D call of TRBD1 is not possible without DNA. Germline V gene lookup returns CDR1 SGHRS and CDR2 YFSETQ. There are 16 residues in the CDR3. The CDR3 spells CASMPGGRVMNTEAFF.

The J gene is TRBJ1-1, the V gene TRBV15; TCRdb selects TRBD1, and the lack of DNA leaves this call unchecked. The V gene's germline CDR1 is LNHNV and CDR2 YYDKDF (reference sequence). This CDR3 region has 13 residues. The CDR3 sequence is CATSLGGAAEAFF. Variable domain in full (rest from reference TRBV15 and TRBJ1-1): DAMVIQNPRYQVTQFGKPVTLSCSQTLNHNVMYWYQQKSSQAPKLLFHYYDKDFNNEADTPDNFQSRRPNTSFCFLDIRSPGLGDTAMYLCATSLGGAAEAFFGQGTRLTVV.

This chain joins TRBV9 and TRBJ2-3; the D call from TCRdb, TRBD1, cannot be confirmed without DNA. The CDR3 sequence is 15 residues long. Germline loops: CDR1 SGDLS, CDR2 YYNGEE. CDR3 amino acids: CASSRQGALTDTQYF. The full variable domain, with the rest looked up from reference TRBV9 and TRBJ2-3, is DSGVTQTPKHLITATGQRVTLRCSPRSGDLSVYWYQQSLDQGLQFLIQYYNGEERAKGNILERFSAQQFPDLHSELNLSSLELGDSALYFCASSRQGALTDTQYFGPGTRLTVL.

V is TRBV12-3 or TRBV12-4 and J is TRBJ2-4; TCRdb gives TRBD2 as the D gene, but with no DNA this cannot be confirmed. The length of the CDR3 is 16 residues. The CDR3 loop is CASSPSSGRGKNIQYF.

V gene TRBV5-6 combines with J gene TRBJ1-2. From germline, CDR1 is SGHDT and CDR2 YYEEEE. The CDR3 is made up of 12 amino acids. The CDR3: CASSFSSEGYTF.

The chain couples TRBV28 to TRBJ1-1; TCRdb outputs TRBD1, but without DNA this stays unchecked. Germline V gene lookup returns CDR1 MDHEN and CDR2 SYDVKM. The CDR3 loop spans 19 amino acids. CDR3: CASTPGGANWPGTNTEAFF.

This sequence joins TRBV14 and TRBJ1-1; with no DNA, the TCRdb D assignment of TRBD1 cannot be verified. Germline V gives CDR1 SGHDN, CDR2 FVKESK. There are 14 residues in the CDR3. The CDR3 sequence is CASSRVPSTTEAFF.

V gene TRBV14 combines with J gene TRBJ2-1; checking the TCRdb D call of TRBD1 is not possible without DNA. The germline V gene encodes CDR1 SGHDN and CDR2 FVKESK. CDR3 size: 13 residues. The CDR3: CASSPGHRNEQFF.

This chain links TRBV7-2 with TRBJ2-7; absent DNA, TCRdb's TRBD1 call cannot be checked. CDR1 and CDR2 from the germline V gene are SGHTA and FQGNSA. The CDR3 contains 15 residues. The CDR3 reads CASSLAGQGYYEQYF. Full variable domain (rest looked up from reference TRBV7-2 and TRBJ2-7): GAGVSQSPSNKVTEKGKDVELRCDPISGHTALYWYRQSLGQGLEFLIYFQGNSAPDKSGLPSDRFSAERTGGSVSTLTIQRTQQEDSAVYLCASSLAGQGYYEQYFGPGTRLTVT.

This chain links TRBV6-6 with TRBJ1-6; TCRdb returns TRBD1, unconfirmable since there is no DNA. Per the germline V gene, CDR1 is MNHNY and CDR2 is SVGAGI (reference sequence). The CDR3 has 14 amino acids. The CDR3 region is CASSGQGFTSPLHF.

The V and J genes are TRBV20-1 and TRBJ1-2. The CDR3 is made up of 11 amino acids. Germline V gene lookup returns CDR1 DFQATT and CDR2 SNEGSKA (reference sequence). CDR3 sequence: CSATLLRGYTF.

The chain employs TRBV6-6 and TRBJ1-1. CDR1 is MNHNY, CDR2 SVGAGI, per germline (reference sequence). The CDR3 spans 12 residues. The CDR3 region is CARGPTNTEAFF.

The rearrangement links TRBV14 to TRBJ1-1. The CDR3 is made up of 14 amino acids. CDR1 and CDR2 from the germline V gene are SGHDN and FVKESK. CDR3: CASSPIQMNTEAFF.